Listed here is a single T cell receptor (beta chain). This clone is a singleton in its sample. The antigen it binds to is not known. Base qualities are missing; no much larger clone stands one base away. Libraries were built with the immunoSEQ multiplex PCR assay. TCRdb retrieved this table from immuneACCESS and kept in-frame rearrangements only. Not all clones are present; in checked studies, unresolved V genes account for under half, and no reason is known for the remainder. For this sample the table gives more than 100,000 clones, of which approximately 89% were detected only once. The ten most abundant clones make up 6% to 9.5% of the sample. V gives up 1 base and J gives up 4 bases, and the segment between their germline ends measures 8 bases. Based on the germline V gene (reference sequence), the CDR1 and CDR2 sequences are SEHNR and FQNEAQ. The CDR3, cysteine through phenylalanine, is 14 amino acids long. Only the CDR3 DNA is retained, 42 bases long and in frame from the first base.

This sample stems from a study of control samples from healthy donors and cancer patients (TCRdb year 2020). This sequence uses TRBV7-9 and TRBJ1-3; the D gene cannot be resolved reliably. This clonotype originated in a man aged 50 or older with head and neck cancer. What was sequenced was PBMCs. In nucleotides, the sequence is TGTGCCAGCAGCTTAGTCACCGGGGGAAACACCATATATTTT. The resulting protein is CASSLVTGGNTIYF.